The clone carrying this T cell receptor (beta chain) came up many times. Its matching antigen is unknown. The data belong to a study of T cell repertoires in cytomegalovirus infection. The overall study: CMV infection and matching HLA type were both indicated by public TCR beta signatures.

Study-wide results and limits: Identification of carriers of CMV plus the relevant HLA was achieved through cumulative public TCR beta family frequency. The ex vivo response was dominated by HLA-C-restricted CMV-specific TCR beta clonotypes.

TCRdb reprocessed the reads with MiXCR, giving one entry per CDR3 protein. The repertoire holds over 200,000 distinct CDR3 sequences, with roughly 15% as singletons. The CDR3 sequence is 16 residues long. The V gene end was trimmed by 3 bases and the J gene end by 1 base; junction bases not matched to a gene: 0. Germline V CDR1 and CDR2: SGHDN, FVKESK. The chain employs TRBV14 and TRBJ2-1; 13 positions agree with TRBD2. The sample comprised PBMCs. The receptor was isolated from a human donor in good health (CMV status not recorded). Some clones in this sample may be carry-over from other donors' samples. The CDR3 coding sequence is TGTGCCAGCAGCCAGGGACTAGCGGGGTCCTACAATGAGCAGTTCTTC. Its protein is CASSQGLAGSYNEQFF.